These T cell receptor beta chains were read from a single sample in a study of early T cells in non-severe SARS-CoV-2 infection. TCRdb passed the 5' RACE reads through MiXCR, listing each CDR3 protein once. The sample contains tens of thousands of distinct CDR3 sequences, around 4% of which appear only once. The source material was whole blood. The receptors derive from an adult who was a healthcare worker with PCR-confirmed SARS-CoV-2 infection or an uninfected control (not recorded which). CDR3s include the opening cysteine and the closing phenylalanine or tryptophan. Fields, in order: V gene, D gene, J gene, clone size, CDR3 DNA, CDR3 protein. The D gene is left open where the match is weak. Some rows have no size entry. The others give once, few or many, or a class for an expanded clone.

TRBV18	TRBD2	TRBJ2-7	many	TGTGCCAGCTCACTATACCAAGCGGGGGGCTCCTACGAGCAGTACTTC	CASSLYQAGGSYEQYF
TRBV19	NA	TRBJ2-2	many	TGTGCCAGTAAGGAAGGGACCTACGCGAACACCGGGGAGCTGTTTTTT	CASKEGTYANTGELFF
TRBV19	NA	TRBJ2-1	many	TGTGCCAGTAGTATAGAGGATGAGCAGTTCTTC	CASSIEDEQFF
TRBV7-9	NA	TRBJ2-1	once	TGTGCCAGCAGCGCGCCGGACAGTCTCAATGAGCAGTTCTTC	CASSAPDSLNEQFF
TRBV10-3	NA	TRBJ2-4	many	TGTGCCACCAGCAATAGTTCAGCCAAAAACATTCAGTACTTC	CATSNSSAKNIQYF
TRBV20-1	TRBD2	TRBJ2-1	NA	TGCAGTGCAAGACTAGCGGGGGGGCCGAATGAGCAGTTCTTC	CSARLAGGPNEQFF
TRBV12-3/TRBV12-4	TRBD1	TRBJ2-1	many	TGTGCCAGCAGTGTCGGGACAGGGGCCTACAATGAGCAGTTCTTC	CASSVGTGAYNEQFF
TRBV20-1	NA	TRBJ2-1	many	TGCAGTGCTAGAGATCTTGGGATGGGACATTATGAGCAGTTCTTC	CSARDLGMGHYEQFF
TRBV19	TRBD1	TRBJ1-2	many	TGTGCCAGTACCACGGACAGGGGCAGTGCCTACACCTTC	CASTTDRGSAYTF
TRBV5-4	NA	TRBJ2-5	NA	TGTGCCAGCAGCCCGGAGACTGGGGTAGAGACCCAGTACTTC	CASSPETGVETQYF
TRBV29-1	NA	TRBJ1-1	many	TGCAGCGTTGACAGAGGGGTATACAGTGAAGCTTTCTTT	CSVDRGVYSEAFF
TRBV6-6	NA	TRBJ2-2	few	TGTGCCAGCAGTTACCAGGGGAGTGGGGTTGGTACCGGGGAGCTGTTTTTT	CASSYQGSGVGTGELFF
TRBV11-2	NA	TRBJ2-1	many	TGTGCCAGCAGCTCCTGGGACTTCAGGGAAAACAATGAGCAGTTCTTC	CASSSWDFRENNEQFF
TRBV6-4	NA	TRBJ2-3	medium-sized	TGTGCCAGCAGTGAACGGGACTCAGATACGCAGTATTTT	CASSERDSDTQYF
TRBV30	NA	TRBJ2-7	many	TGTGCCTTACTATCGGCACCTACCTACGAGCAGTACTTC	CALLSAPTYEQYF
TRBV6-5	NA	TRBJ1-1	many	TGTGCCAGCAGTCGACGGATGAACACTGAAGCTTTCTTT	CASSRRMNTEAFF
TRBV4-1	NA	TRBJ2-5	many	TGCGCCAGCAGCCAGACCTGGGGCCAAGAGACCCAGTACTTC	CASSQTWGQETQYF
TRBV19	NA	TRBJ1-2	many	TGTGCCAGTAGTACGGCCAGCTTGAGCGGCTACACCTTC	CASSTASLSGYTF
TRBV19	TRBD2	TRBJ2-1	few	TGTGCCAGTAGCGCGGCGGGAGGGTACAATGAGCAGTTCTTC	CASSAAGGYNEQFF
TRBV5-4	NA	TRBJ2-3	many	TGTGCCAGCAGCTTGCGGGGGCGGGTAGATACGCAGTATTTT	CASSLRGRVDTQYF
TRBV5-1	TRBD1	TRBJ2-1	many	TGCGCCAGCAGCTTGGAGGGACAGCCCTTTAATGAGCAGTTCTTC	CASSLEGQPFNEQFF
TRBV7-2	NA	TRBJ2-1	few	TGTGCCAGCAGCTTGCCCGGCTCAATGTACAATGAGCAGTTCTTC	CASSLPGSMYNEQFF
TRBV30	NA	TRBJ2-4	many	TGTGCCTGGGGGGGAGCGGCCATTCAGTACTTC	CAWGGAAIQYF
TRBV7-2	TRBD2	TRBJ2-3	many	TGTGCCAGCAGCCCTTACGGGACTAGCGGGGATACGCAGTATTTT	CASSPYGTSGDTQYF
TRBV7-8	NA	TRBJ2-7	many	TGTGCCAGCAGCACCGACGTCGGGGGTCTCACCTACGAGCAGTACTTC	CASSTDVGGLTYEQYF
TRBV5-1	TRBD2	TRBJ2-2	many	TGCGCCAGCAGCTGGGGACCTAGCGGGAGTGGCACCGGGGAGCTGTTTTTT	CASSWGPSGSGTGELFF
TRBV2	NA	TRBJ2-1	few	TGTGCCAGCAGTGGGGATCCGGTCTACAATGAGCAGTTCTTC	CASSGDPVYNEQFF
TRBV7-9	NA	TRBJ2-3	many	TGTGCCAGCAGGCCGACCGCCTTCACAGATACGCAGTATTTT	CASRPTAFTDTQYF
TRBV19	NA	TRBJ1-3	many	TGTGCCAGTACCTCCCCTGGAAACACCATATATTTT	CASTSPGNTIYF
TRBV6-5	TRBD2	TRBJ2-1	many	TGTGCCAGCAGTTACCGGACTAGCGGGAGGAGTAATGAGCAGTTCTTC	CASSYRTSGRSNEQFF
TRBV29-1	NA	TRBJ1-5	many	TGCAGCGTTGGCGAGGGGTCCCAGCCCCAGCATTTT	CSVGEGSQPQHF
TRBV7-2	TRBD2	TRBJ2-7	many	TGTGCCAGCAGGCCTACTAGCGGGGGAAACTACGAGCAGTACTTC	CASRPTSGGNYEQYF
TRBV20-1	TRBD1	TRBJ1-1	few	TGCAGTGCTAGAGCTACAGGGGAGAACACTGAAGCTTTCTTT	CSARATGENTEAFF
TRBV5-6	TRBD1	TRBJ1-2	many	TGTGCCAGCAGCTTACCGGGACAGGGGAACTATGGCTACACCTTC	CASSLPGQGNYGYTF
TRBV4-1	NA	TRBJ1-3	NA	TGCGCCAGCAGCCAAGGGAGGGATTGGAGCTCTGGAAACACCATATATTTT	CASSQGRDWSSGNTIYF
TRBV7-9	NA	TRBJ2-1	many	TGTGCCAGCAGCCCCCCAGAACCGTTATTCTACAATGAGCAGTTCTTC	CASSPPEPLFYNEQFF
TRBV7-8	NA	TRBJ2-7	many	TGTGCCAGCAGCTCCGATGGAGGACGGGCGGAGGGGTACTTC	CASSSDGGRAEGYF
TRBV28	TRBD2	TRBJ2-7	many	TGTGCCAGCAGTTTTAGCGGGGGTTATTACGAGCAGTACTTC	CASSFSGGYYEQYF
TRBV10-3	TRBD1	TRBJ1-2	many	TGTGCCATCAGTGACAGGGGGCTCAATGGGGGCTACACCTTC	CAISDRGLNGGYTF
TRBV6-4	NA	TRBJ2-1	many	TGTGCCAGCAGTGAGGGGAGTGGCGGAGGTGAGCAGTTCTTC	CASSEGSGGGEQFF
TRBV29-1	TRBD1	TRBJ1-2	NA	TGCAGCGCGGAGACAGGGGAGGGTAATGGCTACACCTTC	CSAETGEGNGYTF
TRBV5-6	NA	TRBJ1-2	many	TGTGCCAGCAGCTTGAGGGTAGGCGGCGGCTACACCTTC	CASSLRVGGGYTF
TRBV11-2	TRBD1	TRBJ2-7	many	TGTGCCAGCAGCTTCCCCGGGACAGGGACCGAGCAGTACTTC	CASSFPGTGTEQYF